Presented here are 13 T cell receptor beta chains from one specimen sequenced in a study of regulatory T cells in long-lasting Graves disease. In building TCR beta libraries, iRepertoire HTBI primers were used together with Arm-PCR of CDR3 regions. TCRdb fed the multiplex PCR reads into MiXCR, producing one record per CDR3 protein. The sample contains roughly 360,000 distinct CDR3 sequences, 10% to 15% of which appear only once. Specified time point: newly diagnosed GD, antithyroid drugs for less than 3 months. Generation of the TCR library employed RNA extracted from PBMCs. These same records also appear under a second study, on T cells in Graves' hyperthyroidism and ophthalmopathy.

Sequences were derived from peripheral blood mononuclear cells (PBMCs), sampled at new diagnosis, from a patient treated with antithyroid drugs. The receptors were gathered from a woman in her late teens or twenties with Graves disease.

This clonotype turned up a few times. In DNA form, the CDR3 reads TGTGCCAGCAGCCGAGCCGACAGGGCGTCCGAAGCTTTCTTT. This encodes CASSRADRASEAFF. The rearrangement joins TRBV7-2 to TRBJ1-1; 7 bases agree with TRBD1. Trimming removed 5 bases from V and 8 bases from J; junction bases left unmatched: 11. The CDR3 is made up of 14 amino acids. In germline, CDR1 is SGHTA, CDR2 FQGNSA.

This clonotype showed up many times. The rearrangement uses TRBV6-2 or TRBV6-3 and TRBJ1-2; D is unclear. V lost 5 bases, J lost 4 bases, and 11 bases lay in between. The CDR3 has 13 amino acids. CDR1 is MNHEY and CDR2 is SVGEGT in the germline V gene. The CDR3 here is CASSRDGPYGYTF. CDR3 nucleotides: TGTGCCAGCAGTAGAGACGGTCCCTATGGCTACACCTTC.

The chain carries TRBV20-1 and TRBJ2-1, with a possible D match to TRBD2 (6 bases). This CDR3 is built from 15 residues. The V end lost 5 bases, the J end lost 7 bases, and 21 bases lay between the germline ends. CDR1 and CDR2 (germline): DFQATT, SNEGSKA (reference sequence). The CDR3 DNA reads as TGCAGTGCTCGAAAGATAGCCCCCCGGGGGAATGAGCAGTTCTTC. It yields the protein CSARKIAPRGNEQFF.

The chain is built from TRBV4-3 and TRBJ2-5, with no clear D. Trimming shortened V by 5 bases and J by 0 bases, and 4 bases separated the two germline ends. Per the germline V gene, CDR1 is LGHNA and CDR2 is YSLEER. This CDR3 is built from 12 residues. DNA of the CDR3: TGCGCCAGCAGCTGGGACCAAGAGACCCAGTACTTC. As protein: CASSWDQETQYF.

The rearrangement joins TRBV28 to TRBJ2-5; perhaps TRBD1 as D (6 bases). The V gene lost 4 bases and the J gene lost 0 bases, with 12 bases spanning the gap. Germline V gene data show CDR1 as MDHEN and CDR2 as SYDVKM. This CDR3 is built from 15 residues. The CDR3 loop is CASSSLRGYQETQYF. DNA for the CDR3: TGTGCCAGCAGTTCCCTAAGGGGGTACCAAGAGACCCAGTACTTC.

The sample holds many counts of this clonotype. DNA of the CDR3: TGCAGTGCTAGTAGGCCTAGCGGTAGCACAGATACGCAGTATTTT. This sequence encodes CSASRPSGSTDTQYF. The chain is built from TRBV20-1 and TRBJ2-3; the match to TRBD2 covers 7 bases. J gave up 0 bases and V 3 bases, and 6 bases lay outside the gene matches. CDR1 and CDR2 (germline): DFQATT, SNEGSKA (reference sequence). The CDR3 contains 15 residues.

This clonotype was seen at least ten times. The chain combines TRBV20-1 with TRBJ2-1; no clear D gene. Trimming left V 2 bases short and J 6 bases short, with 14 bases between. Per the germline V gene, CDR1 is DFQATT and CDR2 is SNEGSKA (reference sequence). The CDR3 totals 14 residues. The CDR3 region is CSARWPVESNEQFF. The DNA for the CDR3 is TGCAGTGCTAGATGGCCGGTTGAATCCAATGAGCAGTTCTTC.

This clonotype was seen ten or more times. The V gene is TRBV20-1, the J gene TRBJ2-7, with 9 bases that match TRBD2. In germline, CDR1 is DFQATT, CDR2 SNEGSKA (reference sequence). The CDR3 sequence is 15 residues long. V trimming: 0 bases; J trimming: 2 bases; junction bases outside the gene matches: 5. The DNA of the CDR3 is TGCAGTGCTAGAGATCAGCGGGGGGTTACCTACGAGCAGTACTTC. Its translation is CSARDQRGVTYEQYF.

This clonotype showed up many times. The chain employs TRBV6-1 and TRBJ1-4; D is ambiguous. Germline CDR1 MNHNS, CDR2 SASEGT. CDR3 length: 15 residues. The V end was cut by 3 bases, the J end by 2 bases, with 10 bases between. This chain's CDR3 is CASSDPSATNEKLFF. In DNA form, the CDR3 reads TGTGCCAGCAGTGACCCTTCGGCGACTAATGAAAAACTGTTTTTT.

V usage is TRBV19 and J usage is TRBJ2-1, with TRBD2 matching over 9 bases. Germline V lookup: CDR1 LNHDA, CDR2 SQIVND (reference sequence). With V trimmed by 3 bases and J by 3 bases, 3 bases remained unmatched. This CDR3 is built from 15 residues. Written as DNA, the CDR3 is TGTGCCAGTAGTATTACGACTAGCGGCTACAATGAGCAGTTCTTC. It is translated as CASSITTSGYNEQFF. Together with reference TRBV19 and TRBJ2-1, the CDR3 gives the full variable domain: DGGITQSPKYLFRKEGQNVTLSCEQNLNHDAMYWYRQDPGQGLRLIYYSQIVNDFQKGDIAEGYSVSREKKESFPLTVTSAQKNPTAFYLCASSITTSGYNEQFFGPGTRLTVL.

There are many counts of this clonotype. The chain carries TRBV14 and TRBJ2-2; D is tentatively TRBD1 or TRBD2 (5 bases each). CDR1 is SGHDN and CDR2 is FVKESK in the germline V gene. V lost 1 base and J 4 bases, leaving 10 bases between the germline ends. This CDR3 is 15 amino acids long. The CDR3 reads CASSQGLGTTGELFF. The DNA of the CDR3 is TGTGCCAGCAGCCAAGGTCTCGGGACCACCGGGGAGCTGTTTTTT.

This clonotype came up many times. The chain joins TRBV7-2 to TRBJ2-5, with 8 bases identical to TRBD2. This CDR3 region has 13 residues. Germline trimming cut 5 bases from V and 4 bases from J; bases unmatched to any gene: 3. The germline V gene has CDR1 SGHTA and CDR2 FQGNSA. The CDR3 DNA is TGTGCCAGCAGCGCAGGACTAGCAGAGACCCAGTACTTC. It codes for CASSAGLAETQYF.

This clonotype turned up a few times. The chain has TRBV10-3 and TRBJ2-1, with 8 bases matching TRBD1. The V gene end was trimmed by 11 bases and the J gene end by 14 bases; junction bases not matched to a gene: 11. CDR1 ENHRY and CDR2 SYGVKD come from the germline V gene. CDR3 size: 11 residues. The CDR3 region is CAAYGGDRKFF. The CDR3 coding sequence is TGTGCCGCCTACGGTGGGGACAGGAAGTTCTTC.